This T cell receptor (beta chain) was identified during a study of blood T cell repertoires in COVID-19. Looking at the study overall: Sources were T cells, B-cell-depleted T cells, or PBMCs; the material itself was cDNA or gDNA.

The CDR3 loop spans 14 amino acids. Losses at the gene ends were 2 bases for V and 7 bases for J; bases not matched to a gene: 5. CDR1 SNHLY and CDR2 FYNNEI come from the germline V gene. This table comes from immunoSEQ multiplex PCR, and its TCRdb copy is limited to in-frame clones, with some not included. The repertoire holds 100,000 to 150,000 clones, with approximately 84% as singletons. The sequenced sample consisted of peripheral blood. This sequence originates from a woman aged 80 or older with acute or convalescent COVID-19. The V gene is TRBV2, the J gene TRBJ1-2; the match to TRBD1 covers 9 bases. In nucleotides, the CDR3 is TGTGCCAGCAGTGAAAGGACAGGGGATTGTGGCTACACCTTC. Translating it yields CASSERTGDCGYTF.